This T cell receptor beta chain was identified during a study of regulatory dendritic cells for organ transplantation (dated by TCRdb to 2016 to 2017). General notes on the study: To make regulatory dendritic cells, monocytes were cultured with vitamin D3 on days 0 and 4, plus IL-10 on day 4. On day 6, LPS was added to the DC cultures so that the response of the DCs to a potent maturation-inducing agent could be evaluated. Before and after allostimulation with regulatory or mature dendritic cells, TCRbeta repertoires were sequenced from sorted naive and memory CD4+ and CD8+ T cells. Overall results and qualifications from the work: Of the resting subsets, the one holding the most alloreactive TCR clonotypes was memory CD8+ T cells. The repertoires of naive CD4+ and CD8+ T cells were highly diverse, while memory cell repertoires were less diverse, with memory CD8+ cells being the most oligoclonal. Sequencing was done in only a couple of subjects, and the authors reported considerable heterogeneity between individuals in the alloreactive memory CD8+ T cell pool. In both subjects, allostimulation led to expansion of memory CD8+ clones, though the expansion induced by regulatory dendritic cells appeared to be more limited than that induced by mature dendritic cells.

The germline V gene encodes CDR1 SGDLS and CDR2 YYNGEE. The CDR3 contains 14 residues, cysteine and phenylalanine counted. Just CDR3 DNA is preserved here, 42 bases in frame from base 1. V is cut back by 4 bases and J by 5 bases, with 8 bases in the junction unmatched. Regarding this clone: This clone's antigen is unknown. Base qualities are not provided; no much larger clone lies one nucleotide away.

Sorted T cell subsets were CFSE-labeled and co-cultured for five to six days with allogeneic regulatory or mature dendritic cells at a 1:10 DC:T ratio. FACS was used to sort CD4+ or CD8+ cells into naive T cells, defined as CD45RA+, and memory T cells, defined as CD45RO+. T cells for TCR sequencing came from two healthy control subjects. Genomic DNA was extracted with the Qiagen DNeasy Blood & Tissue Kit. Multiplexed two-step PCR with Vbeta-specific forward primers and Jbeta-specific reverse primers was used to amplify TCRbeta CDR3 regions. The TCRbeta libraries were sequenced on an Illumina instrument via the immunoSEQ service. Per the original workflow: V, D and J genes were assigned using IMGT annotation, and counts were corrected for multiplex PCR bias using synthetic CDR3 analogues. In the immunoSEQ Analyzer, repertoire clonality was calculated as one minus normalized Shannon entropy. Clonal expansion was defined by Fisher's exact test with Benjamini-Hochberg false discovery rate control, using two-tailed P<0.01. TCRdb retrieved this table from immuneACCESS and kept in-frame rearrangements only. Not all clones are present; in checked studies, unresolved V genes account for under half, and no reason is known for the remainder. The V and J calls and the clone size are those of that table, but D and trimming were determined from the DNA. In this sample the table shows over 9,500 clones, roughly nine tenths of which occur a single time. Of the sample, around 0.24% falls within the top ten clones.

The receptor's source is a human donor in good health. This chain is built from TRBV9 and TRBJ1-2, and 7 junction bases match TRBD1. Material: naive CD8+ T cells from blood cultured with regulatory dendritic cells. The cell subset or site label corresponds to: CD45RA+ naive T cells. The CDR3: CASSPSGTEYGYTF. The DNA sequence is as follows: TGTGCCAGCAGCCCTTCCGGGACAGAGTATGGCTACACCTTC.